These T cell receptor beta chains were read from a single sample in a study of T cells after posttransplantation cyclophosphamide. Only in-frame clones appear in the TCRdb table, and some are missing; sequencing was by immunoSEQ multiplex PCR. The sample is made up of 35,000 to 45,000 clones, none counted only once. The sequenced sample consisted of PBMCs. These receptors all stem from a man in his forties or fifties in good health, CMV-negative, and a related stem cell transplant donor. CDR3s include the opening cysteine and the closing phenylalanine or tryptophan. A D gene is named only where the DNA matches it firmly. Clone size is not always given. Where it is, it says once, few, many or a class for expanded clones.

CDR3 length	clone size	D gene	V gene	J gene	CDR3 DNA	CDR3 protein
16	few	TRBD2	TRBV25-1	TRBJ2-3	TGTGCCAGCAGTGGCCCCGGACTAGCCCCAGGAGATACGCAGTATTTT	CASSGPGLAPGDTQYF
12	.	.	TRBV5-1	TRBJ2-5	TGCGCCAGCAGCTTGGAGGGGGAGACCCAGTACTTC	CASSLEGETQYF
13	many	TRBD1	TRBV7-9	TRBJ1-1	TGTGCCAGCATCCCAGGGGGCAGGCCTGAAGCTTTCTTT	CASIPGGRPEAFF
15	many	TRBD1	TRBV5-1	TRBJ1-3	TGCGCCAGCAGTCCCCGGACAGGGGGTGGAAACACCATATATTTT	CASSPRTGGGNTIYF
16	many	TRBD1	TRBV19	TRBJ1-5	TGTGCCAGTAGTATGAAGGGGGCCCATAGCAATCAGCCCCAGCATTTT	CASSMKGAHSNQPQHF
16	many	TRBD1	TRBV6-5	TRBJ2-7	TGTGCCAGCAGTTACTCTCGGACAGGGGACTCCTACGAGCAGTACTTC	CASSYSRTGDSYEQYF
14	many	TRBD1	TRBV2	TRBJ2-2	TGTGCCAGCAACCCAGAGGGGGCCACCGGGGAGCTGTTTTTT	CASNPEGATGELFF
17	many	.	TRBV4-1	TRBJ1-3	TGCGCCAGCAGCCAGCCCACAGGGCCCTCTAGTAGAAACACCATATATTTT	CASSQPTGPSSRNTIYF
14	many	.	TRBV7-9	TRBJ1-1	TGTGCCACCGCTGGTCGGCAGGGGAACACTGAAGCTTTCTTT	CATAGRQGNTEAFF
16	many	.	TRBV7-9	TRBJ1-2	TGTGCCAGCAGCTTAGTTGGGCGGGAGTCTAACTATGGCTACACCTTC	CASSLVGRESNYGYTF
16	.	.	TRBV5-4	TRBJ2-6	TGTGCCAGCAGCCGCGGAGGGGATGCTGGGGCCAACGTCCTGACTTTC	CASSRGGDAGANVLTF
14	many	.	TRBV19	TRBJ1-5	TGTGCCAGTACCGAGACAGATAGCAATCAGCCCCAGCATTTT	CASTETDSNQPQHF
14	many	.	TRBV19	TRBJ1-5	TGTGCCAGTAGTGTACAGGGAAGCAATCAGCCCCAGCATTTT	CASSVQGSNQPQHF
13	many	TRBD1	TRBV10-3	TRBJ1-2	TGTGCCATCAGTACCGGGACAGAACTTGGCTACACCTTC	CAISTGTELGYTF
14	many	.	TRBV9	TRBJ1-1	TGTGCCAGCAGCGTAGACGGGGGGAACACTGAAGCTTTCTTT	CASSVDGGNTEAFF
16	few	.	TRBV5-1	TRBJ2-3	TGCGCCAGCAGCTTGGACGGGTTATTGGCCGGCGATACGCAGTATTTT	CASSLDGLLAGDTQYF
16	many	.	TRBV2	TRBJ2-7	TGTGCCAGCAGTGAGAAAACGGGACAACACTCCTACGAGCAGTACTTC	CASSEKTGQHSYEQYF
9	.	.	TRBV27	TRBJ2-5	TGTGCCAGTAAAGAGACCCAGTACTTC	CASKETQYF
15	many	TRBD1	TRBV7-9	TRBJ2-2	TGTGCCAGCATCTCCGGGACAGAATGGTCCGGGGAGCTGTTTTTT	CASISGTEWSGELFF